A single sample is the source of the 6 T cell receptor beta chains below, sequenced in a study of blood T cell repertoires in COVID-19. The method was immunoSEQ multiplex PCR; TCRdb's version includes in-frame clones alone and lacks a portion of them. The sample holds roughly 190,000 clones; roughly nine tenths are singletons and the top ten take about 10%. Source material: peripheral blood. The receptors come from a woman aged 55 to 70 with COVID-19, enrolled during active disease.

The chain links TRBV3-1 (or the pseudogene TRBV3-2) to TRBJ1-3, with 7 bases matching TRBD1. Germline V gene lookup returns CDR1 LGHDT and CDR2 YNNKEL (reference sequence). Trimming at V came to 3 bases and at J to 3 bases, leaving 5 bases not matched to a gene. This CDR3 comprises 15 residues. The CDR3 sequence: CASSHAGGRGNTIYF. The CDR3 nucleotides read TGTGCCAGCAGCCACGCAGGGGGTCGTGGAAACACCATATATTTT.

The CDR3 region is CSASPGTSQETQYF. CDR3 nucleotides: TGCAGTGCTAGTCCCGGGACAAGCCAAGAGACCCAGTACTTC. The V gene is TRBV20-1, the J gene TRBJ2-5; D might be TRBD1 (6 bases). The germline V gene encodes CDR1 DFQATT and CDR2 SNEGSKA (reference sequence). The germline V and J ends were trimmed by 3 bases and 1 base, with 12 bases remaining between them. This CDR3 region has 14 residues.

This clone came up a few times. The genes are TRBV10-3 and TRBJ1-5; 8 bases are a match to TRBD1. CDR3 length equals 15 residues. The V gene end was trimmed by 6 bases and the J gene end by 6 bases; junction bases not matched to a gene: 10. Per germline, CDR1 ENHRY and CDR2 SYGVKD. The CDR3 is CAISTQGVSGQPQHF. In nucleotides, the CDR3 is TGTGCCATCAGCACACAGGGGGTTAGTGGTCAGCCCCAGCATTTT.

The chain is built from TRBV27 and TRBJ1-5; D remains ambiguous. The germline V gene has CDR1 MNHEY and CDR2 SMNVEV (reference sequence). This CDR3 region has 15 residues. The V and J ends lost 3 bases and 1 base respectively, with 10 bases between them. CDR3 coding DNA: TGTGCCAGCAGTTTTCAGGTTCTAAGCAATCAGCCCCAGCATTTT. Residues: CASSFQVLSNQPQHF.

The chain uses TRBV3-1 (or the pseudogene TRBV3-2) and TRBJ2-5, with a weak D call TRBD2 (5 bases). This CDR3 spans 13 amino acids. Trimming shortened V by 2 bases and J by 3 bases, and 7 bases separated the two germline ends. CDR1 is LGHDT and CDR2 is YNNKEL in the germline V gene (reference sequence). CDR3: CASSQSGKETQYF. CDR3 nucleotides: TGTGCCAGCAGCCAAAGCGGAAAAGAGACCCAGTACTTC.

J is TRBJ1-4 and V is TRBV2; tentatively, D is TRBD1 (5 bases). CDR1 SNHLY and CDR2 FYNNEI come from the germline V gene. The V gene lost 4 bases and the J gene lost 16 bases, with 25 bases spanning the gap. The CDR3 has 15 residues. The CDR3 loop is CASSALQGGVPGGFF. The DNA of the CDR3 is TGTGCCAGCAGTGCCCTCCAAGGAGGGGTGCCCGGGGGGTTTTTT.